Listed below are T cell receptor beta chains from one sample, sequenced in a study of cytomegalovirus exposure and HLA in healthy donors. Sequencing used immunoSEQ multiplex PCR; TCRdb keeps in-frame clones, though not all of them. The sample includes roughly 120,000 clones, roughly 9% of them seen just once. Sequenced material: PBMCs. These receptors were obtained from a man aged 25-45 years in good health and CMV-seronegative. The CDR3 runs from the conserved cysteine through the conserved F or W. The D gene is left open where the match is weak. Clone size is stated in some rows and not others, as once, few, many or a class when expanded.

clone size: few; D gene: -; J gene: TRBJ1-1; V gene: TRBV5-1; CDR3 protein: CASSLGGFEAFF; CDR3 DNA: TGCGCCAGCAGCTTGGGCGGGTTTGAAGCTTTCTTT
clone size: -; D gene: TRBD2; J gene: TRBJ2-1; V gene: TRBV7-8; CDR3 protein: CASSSTRSGGSNNEQFF; CDR3 DNA: TGTGCCAGCAGCTCCACCCGAAGCGGGGGTTCCAACAATGAGCAGTTCTTC
clone size: -; D gene: -; J gene: TRBJ1-1; V gene: TRBV30; CDR3 protein: CAWSSQGNTEAFF; CDR3 DNA: TGTGCCTGGAGTTCACAGGGGAACACTGAAGCTTTCTTT
clone size: -; D gene: TRBD1; J gene: TRBJ1-1; V gene: TRBV29-1; CDR3 protein: CSVLDRDKVNTEAFF; CDR3 DNA: TGCAGCGTTCTTGACAGGGATAAGGTGAACACTGAAGCTTTCTTT
clone size: -; D gene: -; J gene: TRBJ1-2; V gene: TRBV6-1; CDR3 protein: CASSEEVDYGYTF; CDR3 DNA: TGTGCCAGCAGTGAGGAGGTAGACTATGGCTACACCTTC
clone size: -; D gene: -; J gene: TRBJ2-7; V gene: TRBV6-1; CDR3 protein: CASSVYMAYEQYF; CDR3 DNA: TGTGCCAGCAGTGTATACATGGCCTACGAGCAGTACTTC
clone size: -; D gene: -; J gene: TRBJ1-5; V gene: TRBV7-9; CDR3 protein: CASSLSTGDSNQPQHF; CDR3 DNA: TGTGCCAGCAGCCTTTCGACAGGAGATAGCAATCAGCCCCAGCATTTT
clone size: -; D gene: TRBD1; J gene: TRBJ2-1; V gene: TRBV7-2; CDR3 protein: CASSLAMVRGRNEQFF; CDR3 DNA: TGTGCCAGCAGCTTAGCGATGGTCAGGGGGCGTAATGAGCAGTTCTTC
clone size: -; D gene: -; J gene: TRBJ1-1; V gene: TRBV5-6; CDR3 protein: CASSDRSTEAFF; CDR3 DNA: TGTGCCAGCAGCGACAGGTCCACTGAAGCTTTCTTT
clone size: -; D gene: -; J gene: TRBJ2-1; V gene: TRBV19; CDR3 protein: CASSRGSVSSYNEQFF; CDR3 DNA: TGTGCCAGTAGTAGGGGTAGCGTTAGCTCCTACAATGAGCAGTTCTTC
clone size: -; D gene: TRBD1; J gene: TRBJ2-7; V gene: TRBV19; CDR3 protein: CASQDRVNSYEQYF; CDR3 DNA: TGTGCCAGTCAGGACAGGGTGAACTCCTACGAGCAGTACTTC
clone size: -; D gene: TRBD1; J gene: TRBJ2-5; V gene: TRBV5-1; CDR3 protein: CASSLGGQGPAETQYF; CDR3 DNA: TGCGCCAGCAGCTTGGGAGGACAGGGCCCGGCAGAGACCCAGTACTTC
clone size: few; D gene: -; J gene: TRBJ2-2; V gene: TRBV21-1; CDR3 protein: CASSKGAGENTGELFF; CDR3 DNA: TGTGCCAGCAGCAAGGGAGCGGGGGAGAACACCGGGGAGCTGTTTTTT
clone size: -; D gene: -; J gene: TRBJ1-5; V gene: TRBV30; CDR3 protein: CAWSKGSGQPQHF; CDR3 DNA: TGTGCCTGGAGTAAGGGGTCCGGTCAGCCCCAGCATTTT
clone size: -; D gene: -; J gene: TRBJ1-2; V gene: TRBV5-1; CDR3 protein: CASSPPGMGGYTF; CDR3 DNA: TGCGCCAGCAGCCCACCCGGGATGGGGGGCTACACCTTC
clone size: few; D gene: TRBD2; J gene: TRBJ2-1; V gene: TRBV27; CDR3 protein: CASSLDPSGAYNEQFF; CDR3 DNA: TGTGCCAGCAGTTTAGATCCTAGCGGGGCATACAATGAGCAGTTCTTC
clone size: few; D gene: TRBD2; J gene: TRBJ2-1; V gene: TRBV7-9; CDR3 protein: CASSLVLAGANEQFF; CDR3 DNA: TGTGCCAGCAGCTTAGTTCTAGCGGGAGCCAATGAGCAGTTCTTC
clone size: -; D gene: -; J gene: TRBJ1-2; V gene: TRBV10-3; CDR3 protein: CAHASGGDYGYTF; CDR3 DNA: TGTGCCCACGCTAGCGGGGGCGACTATGGCTACACCTTC
clone size: few; D gene: TRBD1; J gene: TRBJ1-4; V gene: TRBV10-3; CDR3 protein: CAISEFGTETQKLFF; CDR3 DNA: TGTGCCATCAGTGAGTTTGGGACAGAAACCCAAAAGCTGTTTTTT
clone size: few; D gene: -; J gene: TRBJ1-1; V gene: TRBV4-2; CDR3 protein: CASSQDSWAGAEAFF; CDR3 DNA: TGTGCCAGCAGCCAAGATAGTTGGGCAGGGGCTGAAGCTTTCTTT
clone size: -; D gene: -; J gene: TRBJ2-1; V gene: TRBV30; CDR3 protein: CAWSVTANEQFF; CDR3 DNA: TGTGCCTGGAGTGTTACTGCCAATGAGCAGTTCTTC
clone size: -; D gene: -; J gene: TRBJ2-3; V gene: TRBV9; CDR3 protein: CASSARGGSDGDTQYF; CDR3 DNA: TGTGCCAGCAGCGCCCGCGGCGGGTCGGACGGAGATACGCAGTATTTT
clone size: -; D gene: TRBD2; J gene: TRBJ2-1; V gene: TRBV7-2; CDR3 protein: CASSLGTSGNNEQFF; CDR3 DNA: TGTGCCAGCAGCTTAGGGACTAGCGGGAACAATGAGCAGTTCTTC
clone size: few; D gene: TRBD2; J gene: TRBJ2-7; V gene: TRBV7-9; CDR3 protein: CASSGTTSGRAYEQYF; CDR3 DNA: TGTGCCAGCAGCGGAACTACTAGCGGGAGGGCCTACGAGCAGTACTTC
clone size: -; D gene: TRBD1; J gene: TRBJ2-7; V gene: TRBV7-8; CDR3 protein: CASSLAGQGYEQYF; CDR3 DNA: TGTGCCAGCAGCTTAGCGGGACAGGGCTACGAGCAGTACTTC
clone size: few; D gene: -; J gene: TRBJ2-7; V gene: TRBV7-9; CDR3 protein: CASSLRGDSYEQYF; CDR3 DNA: TGTGCCAGCAGCTTAAGAGGTGACTCCTACGAGCAGTACTTC
clone size: few; D gene: -; J gene: TRBJ1-5; V gene: TRBV6-5; CDR3 protein: CASSYSGPSNQPQHF; CDR3 DNA: TGTGCCAGCAGTTACTCTGGGCCCAGCAATCAGCCCCAGCATTTT
clone size: few; D gene: TRBD1; J gene: TRBJ1-2; V gene: TRBV27; CDR3 protein: CASSLTGGTGGYTF; CDR3 DNA: TGTGCCAGCAGTTTGACAGGGGGAACTGGAGGCTACACCTTC
clone size: few; D gene: TRBD2; J gene: TRBJ2-1; V gene: TRBV11-2; CDR3 protein: CASRIGTSFYNEQFF; CDR3 DNA: TGTGCCAGCAGGATCGGGACTAGCTTTTACAATGAGCAGTTCTTC
clone size: -; D gene: -; J gene: TRBJ1-1; V gene: TRBV21-1; CDR3 protein: CASSKNRARGEGTEAFF; CDR3 DNA: TGTGCCAGCAGCAAAAACAGGGCCCGAGGGGAAGGCACTGAAGCTTTCTTT
clone size: -; D gene: TRBD1; J gene: TRBJ2-6; V gene: TRBV25-1; CDR3 protein: CASSDPRGTGANVLTF; CDR3 DNA: TGTGCCAGCAGTGACCCCAGGGGGACTGGGGCCAACGTCCTGACTTTC
clone size: -; D gene: TRBD1; J gene: TRBJ2-7; V gene: TRBV6-1; CDR3 protein: CASSEGQGWYEQYF; CDR3 DNA: TGTGCCAGCAGTGAAGGACAGGGGTGGTACGAGCAGTACTTC
clone size: -; D gene: -; J gene: TRBJ1-1; V gene: TRBV6-5; CDR3 protein: CASARGPEAFF; CDR3 DNA: TGTGCCAGTGCGCGGGGCCCAGAAGCTTTCTTT
clone size: few; D gene: TRBD1; J gene: TRBJ2-1; V gene: TRBV7-9; CDR3 protein: CASSILQGNEQFF; CDR3 DNA: TGTGCCAGCAGCATTTTACAGGGGAATGAGCAGTTCTTC
clone size: few; D gene: -; J gene: TRBJ1-1; V gene: TRBV5-6; CDR3 protein: CASSLEQGIPEAFF; CDR3 DNA: TGTGCCAGCAGCTTGGAACAGGGTATCCCTGAAGCTTTCTTT
clone size: few; D gene: TRBD2; J gene: TRBJ2-1; V gene: TRBV28; CDR3 protein: CASSGTLGLAGETNEQFF; CDR3 DNA: TGTGCCAGCAGCGGGACCTTGGGACTAGCGGGAGAGACAAATGAGCAGTTCTTC
clone size: -; D gene: -; J gene: TRBJ2-7; V gene: TRBV30; CDR3 protein: CAWSDNLGLGAYGQYF; CDR3 DNA: TGTGCCTGGAGTGACAACCTCGGACTGGGAGCCTACGGGCAGTACTTC
clone size: -; D gene: -; J gene: TRBJ2-6; V gene: TRBV5-6; CDR3 protein: CASSSIAFSGANVLTF; CDR3 DNA: TGTGCCAGCAGCTCCATAGCGTTCTCTGGGGCCAACGTCCTGACTTTC
clone size: -; D gene: TRBD1; J gene: TRBJ2-4; V gene: TRBV10-3; CDR3 protein: CAISESGQVNIQYF; CDR3 DNA: TGTGCCATCAGTGAGTCGGGACAGGTCAACATTCAGTACTTC
clone size: few; D gene: TRBD1; J gene: TRBJ2-1; V gene: TRBV15; CDR3 protein: CATSRGGTGVDEQFF; CDR3 DNA: TGTGCCACCAGCAGAGGGGGGACAGGAGTCGATGAGCAGTTCTTC
clone size: few; D gene: TRBD1; J gene: TRBJ1-5; V gene: TRBV7-2; CDR3 protein: CASSRQGPNQPQHF; CDR3 DNA: TGTGCCAGCAGCCGACAGGGGCCCAATCAGCCCCAGCATTTT
clone size: once; D gene: TRBD1; J gene: TRBJ2-3; V gene: TRBV10-3; CDR3 protein: CAISESPGQGADTQYF; CDR3 DNA: TGTGCCATCAGTGAGTCGCCGGGACAGGGGGCAGATACGCAGTATTTT
clone size: few; D gene: TRBD2; J gene: TRBJ2-3; V gene: TRBV4-1; CDR3 protein: CASSQDRSGAGGTDTQYF; CDR3 DNA: TGCGCCAGCAGCCAAGATAGGTCTGGAGCGGGAGGCACAGATACGCAGTATTTT
clone size: few; D gene: TRBD1; J gene: TRBJ2-7; V gene: TRBV14; CDR3 protein: CASSQPRGQGNDYEQYF; CDR3 DNA: TGTGCCAGCAGCCAACCACGGGGACAGGGGAACGACTACGAGCAGTACTTC
clone size: few; D gene: -; J gene: TRBJ2-7; V gene: TRBV27; CDR3 protein: CASRLTGRDGEQYF; CDR3 DNA: TGTGCCAGCAGACTGACCGGACGGGATGGGGAGCAGTACTTC